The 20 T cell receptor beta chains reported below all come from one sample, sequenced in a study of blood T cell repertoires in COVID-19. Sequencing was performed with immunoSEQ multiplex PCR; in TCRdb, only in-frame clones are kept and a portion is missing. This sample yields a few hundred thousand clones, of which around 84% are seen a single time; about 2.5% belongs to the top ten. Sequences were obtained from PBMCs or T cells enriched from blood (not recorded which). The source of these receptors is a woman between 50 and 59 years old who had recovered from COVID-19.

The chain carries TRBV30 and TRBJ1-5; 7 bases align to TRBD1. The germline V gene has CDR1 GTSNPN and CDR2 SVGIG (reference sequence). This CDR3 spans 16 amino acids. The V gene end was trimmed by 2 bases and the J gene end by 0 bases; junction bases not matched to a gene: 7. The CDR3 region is CAWSSGTDLSNQPQHF. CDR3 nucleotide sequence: TGTGCCTGGAGTTCAGGGACAGATCTTAGCAATCAGCCCCAGCATTTT. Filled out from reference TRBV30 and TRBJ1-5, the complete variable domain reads SQTIHQWPATLVQPVGSPLSLECTVEGTSNPNLYWYRQAAGRGLQLLFYSVGIGQISSEVPQNLSASRPQDRQFILSSKKLLLSDSGFYLCAWSSGTDLSNQPQHFGDGTRLSIL.

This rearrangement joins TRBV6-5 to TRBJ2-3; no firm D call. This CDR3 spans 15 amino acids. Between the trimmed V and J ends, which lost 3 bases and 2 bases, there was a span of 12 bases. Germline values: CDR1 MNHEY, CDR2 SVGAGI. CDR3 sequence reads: CASSYTSENTDTQYF. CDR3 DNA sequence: TGTGCCAGCAGTTATACGTCGGAGAACACAGATACGCAGTATTTT.

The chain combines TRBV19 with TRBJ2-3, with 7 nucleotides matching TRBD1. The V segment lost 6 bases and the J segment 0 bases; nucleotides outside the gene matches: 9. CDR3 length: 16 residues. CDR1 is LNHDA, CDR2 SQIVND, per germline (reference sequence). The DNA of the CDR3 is TGTGCCAGTAGAATAACAGGGGCGGCGAGCACAGATACGCAGTATTTT. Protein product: CASRITGAASTDTQYF.

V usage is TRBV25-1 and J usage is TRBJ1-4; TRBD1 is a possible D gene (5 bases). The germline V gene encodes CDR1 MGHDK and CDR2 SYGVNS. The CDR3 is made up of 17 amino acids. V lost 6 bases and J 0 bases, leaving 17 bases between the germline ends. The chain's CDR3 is CASRGPSWGATNEKLFF. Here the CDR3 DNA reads TGTGCCAGCAGGGGCCCCTCTTGGGGGGCAACTAATGAAAAACTGTTTTTT.

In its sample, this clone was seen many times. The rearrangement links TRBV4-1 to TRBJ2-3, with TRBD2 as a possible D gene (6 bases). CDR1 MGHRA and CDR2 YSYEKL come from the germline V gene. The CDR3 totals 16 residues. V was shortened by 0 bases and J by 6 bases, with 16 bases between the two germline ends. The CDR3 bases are TGCGCCAGCAGCCAAGATTGGGCTAGCGCGAGGGATACGCAGTATTTT. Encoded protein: CASSQDWASARDTQYF.

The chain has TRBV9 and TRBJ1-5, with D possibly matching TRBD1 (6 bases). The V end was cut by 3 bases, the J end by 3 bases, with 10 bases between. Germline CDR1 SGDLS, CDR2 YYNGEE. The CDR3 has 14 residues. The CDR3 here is CASSAQGNNQPQHF. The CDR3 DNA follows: TGTGCCAGCAGCGCACAGGGAAACAATCAGCCCCAGCATTTT.

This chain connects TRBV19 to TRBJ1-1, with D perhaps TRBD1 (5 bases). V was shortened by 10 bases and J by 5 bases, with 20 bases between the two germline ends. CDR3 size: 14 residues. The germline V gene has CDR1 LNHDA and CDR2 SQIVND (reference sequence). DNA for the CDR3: TGTGCCACCAGTATTGGTGGGGGAGGGACTGAAGCTTTCTTT. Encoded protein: CATSIGGGGTEAFF.

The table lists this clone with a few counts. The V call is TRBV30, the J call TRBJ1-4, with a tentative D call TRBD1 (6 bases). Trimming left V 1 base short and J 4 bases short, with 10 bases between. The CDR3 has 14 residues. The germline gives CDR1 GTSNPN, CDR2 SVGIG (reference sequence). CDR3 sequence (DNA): TGTGCCTGGAGTGGGGACATAATTAATGAAAAACTGTTTTTT. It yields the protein CAWSGDIINEKLFF.

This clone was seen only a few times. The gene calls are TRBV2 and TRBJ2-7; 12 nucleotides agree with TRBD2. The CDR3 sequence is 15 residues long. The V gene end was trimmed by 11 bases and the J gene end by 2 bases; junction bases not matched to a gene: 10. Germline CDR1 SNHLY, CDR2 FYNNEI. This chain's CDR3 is CACPLAGGTTYEQYF. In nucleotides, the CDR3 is TGTGCCTGTCCTCTAGCGGGGGGGACGACCTACGAGCAGTACTTC. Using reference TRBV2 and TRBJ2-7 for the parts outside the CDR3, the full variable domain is EPEVTQTPSHQVTQMGQEVILRCVPISNHLYFYWYRQILGQKVEFLVSFYNNEISEKSEIFDDQFSVERPDGSNFTLKIRSTKLEDSAMYFCACPLAGGTTYEQYFGPGTRLTVT.

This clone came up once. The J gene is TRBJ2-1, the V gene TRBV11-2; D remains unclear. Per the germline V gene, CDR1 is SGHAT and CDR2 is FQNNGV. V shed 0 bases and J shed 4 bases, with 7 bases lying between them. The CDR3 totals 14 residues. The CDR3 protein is CASSLEYGYNEQFF. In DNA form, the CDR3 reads TGTGCCAGCAGCTTAGAATACGGGTACAATGAGCAGTTCTTC.

CDR3 nucleotides: TGTGCCAGCAGCTTTTCAGGGGGTCTCGACGAGCAGTACTTC. It specifies CASSFSGGLDEQYF. This chain joins TRBV5-5 and TRBJ2-7; 7 bases agree with TRBD1. The V and J ends lost 2 bases and 5 bases, in that order; junction bases with no gene match: 7. Looked up from germline, CDR1 is SGHKS and CDR2 is YYEKEE (reference sequence). The CDR3 extends over 14 amino acids.

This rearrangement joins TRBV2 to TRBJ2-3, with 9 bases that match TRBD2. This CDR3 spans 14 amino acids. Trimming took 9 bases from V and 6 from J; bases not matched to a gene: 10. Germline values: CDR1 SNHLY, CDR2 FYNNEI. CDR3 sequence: CASSAGGGSDTQYF. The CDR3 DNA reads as TGTGCCAGTTCAGCGGGGGGCGGGTCGGATACGCAGTATTTT.

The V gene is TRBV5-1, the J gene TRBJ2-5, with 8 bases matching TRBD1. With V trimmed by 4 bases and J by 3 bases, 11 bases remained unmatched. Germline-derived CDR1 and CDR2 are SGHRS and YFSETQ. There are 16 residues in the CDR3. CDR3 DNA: TGCGCCAGCAGCCCGCCCGCGGGGACAGGAAAAGAGACCCAGTACTTC. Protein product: CASSPPAGTGKETQYF.

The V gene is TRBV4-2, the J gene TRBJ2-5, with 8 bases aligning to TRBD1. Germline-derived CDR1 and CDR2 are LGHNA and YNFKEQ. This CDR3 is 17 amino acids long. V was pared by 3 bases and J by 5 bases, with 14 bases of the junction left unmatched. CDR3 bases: TGTGCCAGCAGCCATGATAGTAATACAGGGGGTGGGGAGACCCAGTACTTC. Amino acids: CASSHDSNTGGGETQYF.

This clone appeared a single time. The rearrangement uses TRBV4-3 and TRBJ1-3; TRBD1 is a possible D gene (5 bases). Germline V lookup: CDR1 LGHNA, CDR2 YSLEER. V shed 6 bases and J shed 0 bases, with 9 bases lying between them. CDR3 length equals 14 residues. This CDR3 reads CASSVQASGNTIYF. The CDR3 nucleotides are TGCGCCAGCAGTGTACAGGCCTCTGGAAACACCATATATTTT.

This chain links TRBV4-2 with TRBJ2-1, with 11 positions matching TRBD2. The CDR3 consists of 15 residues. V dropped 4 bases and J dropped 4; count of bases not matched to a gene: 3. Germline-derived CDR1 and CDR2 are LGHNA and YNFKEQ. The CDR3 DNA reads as TGTGCCAGCAGCCCGACTAGCGGGATATACAATGAGCAGTTCTTC. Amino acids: CASSPTSGIYNEQFF.

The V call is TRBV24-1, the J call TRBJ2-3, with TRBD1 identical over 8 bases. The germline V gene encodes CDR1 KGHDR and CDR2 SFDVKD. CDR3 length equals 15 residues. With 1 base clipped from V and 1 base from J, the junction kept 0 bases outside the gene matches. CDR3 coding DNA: TGTGCCACCAGTGATTTCAGGGGGCGCACAGATACGCAGTATTTT. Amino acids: CATSDFRGRTDTQYF.

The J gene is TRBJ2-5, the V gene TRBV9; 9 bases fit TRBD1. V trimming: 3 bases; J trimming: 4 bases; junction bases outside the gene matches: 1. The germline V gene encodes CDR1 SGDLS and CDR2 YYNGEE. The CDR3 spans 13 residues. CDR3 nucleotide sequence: TGTGCCAGCAGCGAGGACAGGGGAGAGACCCAGTACTTC. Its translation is CASSEDRGETQYF.

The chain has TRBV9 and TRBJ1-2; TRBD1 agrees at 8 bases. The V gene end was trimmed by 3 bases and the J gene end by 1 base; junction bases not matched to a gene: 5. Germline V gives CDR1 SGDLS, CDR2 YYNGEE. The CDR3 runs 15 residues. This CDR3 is CASSAQGALNYGYTF. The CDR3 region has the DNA TGTGCCAGCAGCGCCCAGGGGGCACTTAACTATGGCTACACCTTC.

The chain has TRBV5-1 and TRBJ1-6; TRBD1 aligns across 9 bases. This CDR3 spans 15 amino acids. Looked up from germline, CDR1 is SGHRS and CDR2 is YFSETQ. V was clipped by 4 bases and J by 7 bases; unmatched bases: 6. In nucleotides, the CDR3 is TGCGCCAGCAGCACGTCGGACAGGGGAAATTCACCCCTCCACTTT. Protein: CASSTSDRGNSPLHF.